Below are 23 T cell receptor beta chains sequenced from a single sample in a study of T cells in Graves' hyperthyroidism and ophthalmopathy. Template material for amplifying TCR beta CDR3 regions consisted of RNA transcripts. Researchers ran a first-round RT-PCR on the TCR CDR3 using the HTBI primer set. A single record per CDR3 protein comes from TCRdb applying MiXCR to the multiplex PCR reads. The data contain 530,000 or so distinct CDR3 sequences, more than 15% of them singletons. The sequencing input was blood. These receptor sequences come from a woman between 18 and 29 years old with Graves' ophthalmopathy.

The genes are TRBV20-1 and TRBJ2-5, with 14 bases matching TRBD2. CDR3 length equals 16 residues. From germline, CDR1 is DFQATT and CDR2 SNEGSKA (reference sequence). Trimming at V came to 6 bases and at J to 5 bases, leaving 11 bases not matched to a gene. The CDR3 nucleotides read TGCAGTGCCCCCGGGACTAGCGGGAGAGGGGCGGAGACCCAGTACTTC. Translating it yields CSAPGTSGRGAETQYF.

This clonotype was detected a few times. The V call is TRBV29-1, the J call TRBJ1-1, with TRBD1 matching over 8 bases. V was pared by 7 bases and J by 4 bases, with 14 bases of the junction left unmatched. The germline CDR1 and CDR2 sequences are SQVTM and ANQGSEA. CDR3 length equals 15 residues. The CDR3 DNA sequence: TGCAGCGGGGGGCCGGCAGGGGGCTTGAGCACTGAAGCTTTCTTT. Residues: CSGGPAGGLSTEAFF.

This clonotype has at least ten counts. The chain carries TRBV30 and TRBJ2-5, with D possibly matching TRBD2 (6 bases). The ends were cut back, 5 bases at V and 5 bases at J, with 15 bases in the middle. There are 13 residues in the CDR3. Germline V gene sequence: CDR1 GTSNPN, CDR2 SVGIG (reference sequence). The CDR3 here is CAWGLSGEETQYF. The DNA for the CDR3 is TGTGCCTGGGGGTTATCGGGGGAGGAGACCCAGTACTTC.

As regards this clonotype: This may be a read error, as it is one base from a much larger clone. The genes are TRBV27 and TRBJ2-5; D tentatively fits TRBD1 or TRBD2 (5 bases each). From germline, CDR1 is MNHEY and CDR2 SMNVEV (reference sequence). The CDR3 loop spans 13 amino acids. Here the CDR3 reads CASSPDGGEIQYF. CDR3 DNA sequence: TGTGCCAGCAGTCCGGATGGGGGAGAGATCCAGTACTTC.

This chain links TRBV7-8 with TRBJ2-2, with D possibly being TRBD2 (5 bases). CDR3 length: 13 residues. V lost 10 bases and J 5 bases, leaving 14 bases between the germline ends. Looked up from germline, CDR1 is SGHVS and CDR2 is FQNEAQ. Here the CDR3 DNA reads TGTGCCACCCTCCAGCTAGCTACCGGGGAGCTGTTTTTT. Translating gives CATLQLATGELFF.

In its sample, this clonotype was seen many times. V gene TRBV5-1 combines with J gene TRBJ1-1; TRBD1 agrees at 11 bases. CDR1 is SGHRS, CDR2 YFSETQ, per germline. The CDR3 contains 16 residues. V shed 3 bases and J 0 bases; nucleotides not matched to a gene: 4. The CDR3 DNA reads as TGCGCCAGCAGCTGGACAGGGGGCTCTATGAACACTGAAGCTTTCTTT. Translated: CASSWTGGSMNTEAFF.

This clonotype has at least ten counts. The V gene is TRBV6-1, the J gene TRBJ1-2; D is possibly TRBD1 (5 bases). The CDR3 runs 15 residues. CDR1 is MNHNS and CDR2 is SASEGT in the germline V gene. V lost 2 bases to trimming and J lost 6 bases, with 16 bases between them. The CDR3 spells CASSEWGREGDGYTF. CDR3 sequence (DNA): TGTGCCAGCAGTGAATGGGGCAGGGAGGGTGATGGCTACACCTTC.

This clonotype was seen at least ten times. The chain has TRBV13 and TRBJ2-7; 16 bases are shared with TRBD2. This CDR3 has 18 residues. V lost 5 bases to trimming and J lost 7 bases; unmatched junction nucleotides: 14. Per germline, CDR1 PRHDT and CDR2 FYEKMQ (reference sequence). This chain's CDR3 is CASSPQPGLAGGPGEQYF. Written as DNA, the CDR3 is TGTGCCAGCAGCCCTCAACCGGGACTAGCGGGAGGGCCGGGAGAGCAGTACTTC.

This clonotype came up many times. The CDR3 DNA follows: TGTGCCAGCACGGTAGTCGGTAGGGCACAAACCAGGGAGACCCAGTACTTC. It yields the protein CASTVVGRAQTRETQYF. The chain combines TRBV28 with TRBJ2-5; no reliable D call. With 7 bases removed from V and 5 bases from J, the gap between germline ends came to 26 bases. The V gene's germline CDR1 is MDHEN and CDR2 SYDVKM. The CDR3 spans 17 residues.

In its sample, this clonotype was seen a few times. The rearrangement uses TRBV11-2 and TRBJ2-3, with 12 bases lining up with TRBD2. V trimming: 6 bases; J trimming: 0 bases; junction bases outside the gene matches: 13. This CDR3 has 19 amino acids. CDR1 SGHAT and CDR2 FQNNGV come from the germline V gene. CDR3 amino acids: CASSGRTSGNIPSTDTQYF. The CDR3 DNA follows: TGTGCCAGCAGTGGACGGACTAGCGGGAATATTCCTAGCACAGATACGCAGTATTTT.

This clonotype was detected ten times or more. V and J are TRBV20-1 and TRBJ2-7; D perhaps matches TRBD1 (6 bases). Looked up from germline, CDR1 is DFQATT and CDR2 is SNEGSKA (reference sequence). V was cut by 5 bases and J by 0 bases, with 14 bases left in between. The CDR3 spans 14 residues. The CDR3 reads CSADRTYSSYEQYF. The CDR3, as DNA: TGCAGTGCTGACAGGACTTATTCCTCCTACGAGCAGTACTTC.

This clonotype was detected many times. J is TRBJ2-1 and V is TRBV30; D gene uncertain. Germline assignment: CDR1 GTSNPN and CDR2 SVGIG (reference sequence). The CDR3 loop spans 15 amino acids. V was trimmed by 0 bases and J by 0 bases, leaving 9 bases between them. CDR3 sequence reads: CAWSVRVSSYNEQFF. CDR3 nucleotides: TGTGCCTGGAGTGTACGCGTGAGCTCCTACAATGAGCAGTTCTTC.

This clonotype was seen ten or more times. J is TRBJ2-1 and V is TRBV3-1, with D possibly being TRBD2 (6 bases). Trimming took 2 bases from V and 8 from J, leaving 16 bases between them. CDR3 length: 15 residues. Germline V lookup: CDR1 LGHDT, CDR2 YNNKEL (reference sequence). The CDR3 sequence: CASSQSTGGGYEQFF. In DNA, the CDR3 is TGTGCCAGCAGCCAAAGTACCGGGGGAGGCTATGAGCAGTTCTTC.

This clonotype was seen repeatedly, ten times or more. The chain employs TRBV28 and TRBJ1-4; tentatively, D is TRBD1 (6 bases). The germline V and J ends were trimmed by 5 bases and 8 bases, with 18 bases remaining between them. The CDR3 is 15 amino acids. Germline loops: CDR1 MDHEN, CDR2 SYDVKM. CDR3 nucleotides: TGTGCCAGCAGTCCCCATCTAGGGGGGCAGGAAAAACTGTTTTTT. The encoded protein is CASSPHLGGQEKLFF. Full variable domain (outside the CDR3, taken from reference TRBV28 and TRBJ1-4): DVKVTQSSRYLVKRTGEKVFLECVQDMDHENMFWYRQDPGLGLRLIYFSYDVKMKEKGDIPEGYSVSREKKERFSLILESASTNQTSMYLCASSPHLGGQEKLFFGSGTQLSVL.

The chain links TRBV7-9 to TRBJ1-5; 7 bases match TRBD1. Germline values: CDR1 SEHNR, CDR2 FQNEAQ (reference sequence). The CDR3 totals 15 residues. Germline trimming cut 5 bases from V and 3 bases from J; bases unmatched to any gene: 7. In DNA form, the CDR3 reads TGTGCCAGCAGCCCGGAGACAGGGCCCAATCAGCCCCAGCATTTT. Its protein product is CASSPETGPNQPQHF.

V is TRBV5-6 and J is TRBJ2-1, with 9 bases fitting TRBD2. This CDR3 region has 15 residues. The germline V gene has CDR1 SGHDT and CDR2 YYEEEE. The ends lost 5 bases at V and 6 bases at J; junction bases unmatched: 9. CDR3 nucleotide sequence: TGTGCCAGCAGGAGTTGGCGGGAGGGCCTCAATGAGCAGTTCTTC. It translates to CASRSWREGLNEQFF.

This sequence joins TRBV6-1 and TRBJ1-5; 9 nucleotides match TRBD1. The CDR3 runs 13 residues. CDR1 is MNHNS and CDR2 is SASEGT in the germline V gene. J was trimmed by 4 bases and V by 11 bases; bases with no gene match: 6. The CDR3 protein is CAALGQGNQPQHF. The CDR3, as DNA: TGTGCCGCCCTTGGACAGGGGAATCAGCCCCAGCATTTT.

There are many counts of this clonotype. The chain couples TRBV10-3 to TRBJ1-5; D call uncertain. CDR1 ENHRY and CDR2 SYGVKD come from the germline V gene. The CDR3 has 15 amino acids. The germline V and J ends were trimmed by 8 bases and 5 bases, with 19 bases remaining between them. The DNA of the CDR3 is TGTGCCATCCCAGTCGAAGTGGAAGGGTATCAGCCCCAGCATTTT. It codes for CAIPVEVEGYQPQHF.

V usage is TRBV11-2 and J usage is TRBJ2-7, with 8 bases identical to TRBD2. V dropped 1 base and J dropped 2; count of bases not matched to a gene: 4. The germline V gene encodes CDR1 SGHAT and CDR2 FQNNGV. CDR3 size: 15 residues. This CDR3 reads CASSLVGGGPYEQYF. CDR3 DNA sequence: TGTGCCAGCAGCTTAGTCGGGGGGGGGCCCTACGAGCAGTACTTC.

This clonotype was recorded many times. The J gene is TRBJ2-3, the V gene TRBV7-8; 10 nucleotides match TRBD2. Losses at the gene ends were 4 bases for V and 2 bases for J; bases not matched to a gene: 6. The CDR3 covers 16 residues. Per the germline V gene, CDR1 is SGHVS and CDR2 is FQNEAQ. The CDR3 region has the DNA TGTGCCAGCAGCTCACGGACTAGCGGTTACACAGATACGCAGTATTTT. This sequence encodes CASSSRTSGYTDTQYF.

This clonotype has a handful of counts. The chain links TRBV5-1 to TRBJ1-2, with TRBD1 matching 8 bases. Germline V gene sequence: CDR1 SGHRS, CDR2 YFSETQ. The ends lost 1 base at V and 2 bases at J; junction bases unmatched: 10. The CDR3 totals 17 residues. The CDR3 nucleotides are TGCGCCAGCAGCTTGAGTCCGTACAGGGGGGCAAACTATGGCTACACCTTC. It encodes CASSLSPYRGANYGYTF.

This rearrangement joins TRBV12-3 or TRBV12-4 to TRBJ1-2; 7 bases align to TRBD1. V lost 6 bases and J lost 8; bases outside the gene matches: 15. The CDR3 length is 15 residues. The CDR3 DNA reads TGTGCCAGCAGCACCGGGACAGACTTATTACGAGGCTACACCTTC. This encodes CASSTGTDLLRGYTF.

This clonotype was recorded many times. The chain combines TRBV7-2 with TRBJ1-2, with D perhaps TRBD1 (5 bases). Germline V gene data show CDR1 as SGHTA and CDR2 as FQGNSA. The CDR3 is 17 amino acids. V was pared by 1 base and J by 2 bases, with 17 bases between. The CDR3 reads CASSLVGLTSINYGYTF. For the CDR3, the DNA is TGTGCCAGCAGCTTAGTGGGGCTCACCTCGATCAACTATGGCTACACCTTC.